The 24 T cell receptor beta chains below were found in one sample sequenced in a study of shared clonotypes between healthy human individuals. Assay used: immunoSEQ multiplex PCR; TCRdb lists only in-frame clones, some missing. Here the sample spans about 960,000 clones, 76% being singletons. The material sequenced was memory CD4+ T cells sorted from blood. Subset: CD45RA-negative fraction. These receptors came from a man aged 18-30 years in good health.

This chain joins TRBV5-1 and TRBJ2-7; 8 bases are a match to TRBD1. Trimming removed 3 bases from V and 2 bases from J; junction bases left unmatched: 10. Germline lookup yields CDR1 SGHRS and CDR2 YFSETQ. The CDR3 is made up of 16 amino acids. DNA of the CDR3: TGCGCCAGCAGCTCGACAACGTCACAGGGGGCCTACGAGCAGTACTTC. Protein sequence: CASSSTTSQGAYEQYF.

The CDR3 DNA sequence: TGTGCCACTCGGGACAGGAGCTCCTATAATTCACCCCTCCACTTT. Protein: CATRDRSSYNSPLHF. This sequence joins TRBV19 and TRBJ1-6; TRBD1 aligns across 8 bases. The germline gives CDR1 LNHDA, CDR2 SQIVND (reference sequence). V shed 10 bases and J 0 bases; nucleotides not matched to a gene: 5. The CDR3 runs to 15 residues.

As to this clone: A much larger clonotype is one base distant, so this may be a read error. The CDR3 spells CASSLTGGTEAFF. CDR3 DNA sequence: TGTGCCAGCAGCTTAACAGGGGGGACTGAAGCTTTCTTT. This chain uses TRBV7-2 with TRBJ1-1, with 8 positions matching TRBD1. J gave up 5 bases and V 2 bases, and 1 base lay outside the gene matches. The CDR3 extends over 13 amino acids. CDR1 and CDR2 (germline): SGHTA, FQGNSA.

The chain couples TRBV7-8 to TRBJ2-2; 10 bases agree with TRBD1. The CDR3 is made up of 15 amino acids. Germline values: CDR1 SGHVS, CDR2 FQNEAQ. The J segment lost 6 bases and the V segment lost 3 bases, leaving 4 bases of the junction unmatched. CDR3 bases: TGTGCCAGCAGCTTGGACAGGGGGTCGTCCGGGGAGCTGTTTTTT. Amino acids: CASSLDRGSSGELFF.

The chain has TRBV28 and TRBJ2-3; possible D gene TRBD2, 5 bases. Germline V lookup: CDR1 MDHEN, CDR2 SYDVKM. V was pared by 2 bases and J by 0 bases, with 12 bases between. This CDR3 has 16 residues. The CDR3 loop is CASSLGQRASTDTQYF. The CDR3, as DNA: TGTGCCAGCAGTTTAGGGCAGAGGGCTAGCACAGATACGCAGTATTTT.

The chain employs TRBV18 and TRBJ2-7, with TRBD1 identical over 9 bases. CDR1 is KGHSH and CDR2 is LQKENI in the germline V gene. Germline trimming cut 4 bases from V and 3 bases from J; bases unmatched to any gene: 7. The CDR3 has 15 amino acids. DNA of the CDR3: TGTGCCAGCTCACAACCTGGACAGGGGCACTACGAGCAGTACTTC. Translation: CASSQPGQGHYEQYF.

In regard to this clone: Additional DNA sequences in this sample encode the identical CDR3. This sequence joins TRBV25-1 and TRBJ1-2; no firm D call. From germline, CDR1 is MGHDK and CDR2 SYGVNS. CDR3 length: 12 amino acids. The ends were cut back, 3 bases at V and 4 bases at J, with 6 bases in the middle. The CDR3 nucleotides are TGTGCCAGCAGTGACAGTCCCTATGGCTACACCTTC. Encoded protein: CASSDSPYGYTF.

The rearrangement joins TRBV7-2 to TRBJ2-1; TRBD1 matches at 7 bases. This CDR3 contains 15 residues. Trimming at V came to 6 bases and at J to 4 bases, leaving 9 bases not matched to a gene. Germline CDR1 reads SGHTA; CDR2 reads FQGNSA. CDR3 in amino acids: CASSFTGTVYNEQFF. The DNA for the CDR3 is TGTGCCAGCAGTTTCACCGGGACAGTATACAATGAGCAGTTCTTC.

The table lists this clone with a few counts. This sequence joins TRBV5-8 and TRBJ1-1; D is ambiguous. The V and J ends lost 0 bases and 5 bases respectively, with 11 bases between them. The CDR3 runs to 14 residues. In germline, CDR1 is SGHTS, CDR2 YDEGEE. This CDR3 reads CASSLGVGKTEAFF. In nucleotides, the CDR3 is TGTGCCAGCAGCTTGGGGGTAGGAAAGACTGAAGCTTTCTTT.

Points on this clone: One end of the junction fails to match germline, which may point to a read error. The V gene is TRBV7-7, the J gene TRBJ2-2; 8 bases align to TRBD1. Germline loops: CDR1 SSHAT, CDR2 FNYEAQ (reference sequence). The CDR3 totals 14 residues. The CDR3, as DNA: TGTGCTAGCAAGGACAGGGCAAACACCGGGGAGCTGTTTTTT. Residues: CASKDRANTGELFF.

The rearrangement links TRBV9 to TRBJ2-3; 11 bases are a match to TRBD2. V trimming: 3 bases; J trimming: 0 bases; junction bases outside the gene matches: 3. Germline V gives CDR1 SGDLS, CDR2 YYNGEE. The CDR3 is 16 residues long. This CDR3 reads CASSGTSGFSTDTQYF. The CDR3 DNA reads as TGTGCCAGCAGCGGGACTAGCGGGTTTAGCACAGATACGCAGTATTTT. Combining the CDR3 with reference TRBV9 and TRBJ2-3 gives the whole variable domain DSGVTQTPKHLITATGQRVTLRCSPRSGDLSVYWYQQSLDQGLQFLIQYYNGEERAKGNILERFSAQQFPDLHSELNLSSLELGDSALYFCASSGTSGFSTDTQYFGPGTRLTVL.

The J gene is TRBJ1-3, the V gene TRBV7-2; D ambiguous. The CDR3 consists of 14 residues. V was pared by 5 bases and J by 6 bases, with 14 bases between. CDR1 and CDR2 (germline): SGHTA, FQGNSA. The CDR3 reads CASSQLTGQNTIYF. CDR3 nucleotides: TGTGCCAGCAGCCAATTGACGGGTCAAAACACCATATATTTT. The full variable domain, in which reference TRBV7-2 and TRBJ1-3 provide the parts outside the CDR3, is GAGVSQSPSNKVTEKGKDVELRCDPISGHTALYWYRQSLGQGLEFLIYFQGNSAPDKSGLPSDRFSAERTGGSVSTLTIQRTQQEDSAVYLCASSQLTGQNTIYFGEGSWLTVV.

This clone was picked up one time. This chain connects TRBV5-6 to TRBJ1-6, with D unresolved. Trimming took off 0 bases at V and 8 bases at J, with 12 bases between the two ends. This CDR3 comprises 15 residues. Germline V gene sequence: CDR1 SGHDT, CDR2 YYEEEE. The CDR3 coding sequence is TGTGCCAGCAGCTTGGTACGAGCAGTGGATTCACCCCTCCACTTT. The encoded protein is CASSLVRAVDSPLHF.

The DNA for the CDR3 is TGTGCCAGCAGCTTAGGGACAGGGTTTTCTGGGGCCAACGTCCTGACTTTC. It encodes CASSLGTGFSGANVLTF. The chain recombines TRBV7-2 with TRBJ2-6; the match to TRBD1 covers 8 bases. V was pared by 1 base and J by 1 base, with 3 bases of the junction left unmatched. This CDR3 has 17 amino acids. Germline CDR1 reads SGHTA; CDR2 reads FQGNSA.

This chain links TRBV11-3 with TRBJ2-2; 11 bases match TRBD2. CDR3 length: 17 residues. Germline CDR1 is SGHNT and CDR2 is YENEEA. The V gene end was trimmed by 5 bases and the J gene end by 5 bases; junction bases not matched to a gene: 10. The CDR3 coding sequence is TGTGCCAGCAGCCTAGCCCTCCTAGCGGGAGGAACCGGGGAGCTGTTTTTT. This codes for CASSLALLAGGTGELFF. The whole variable domain, remainder taken from reference TRBV11-3 and TRBJ2-2, is EAGVVQSPRYKIIEKKQPVAFWCNPISGHNTLYWYLQNLGQGPELLIRYENEEAVDDSQLPKDRFSAERLKGVDSTLKIQPAELGDSAVYLCASSLALLAGGTGELFFGEGSRLTVL.

J is TRBJ1-6 and V is TRBV30; unclear D gene. Per germline, CDR1 GTSNPN and CDR2 SVGIG (reference sequence). With 2 bases removed from V and 14 bases from J, the gap between germline ends came to 25 bases. This CDR3 is built from 16 residues. As DNA, the CDR3 is TGTGCCTGGAGTCGAAAGGCCCACCCAGGAAACGTGGCCCTCCACTTT. Its protein product is CAWSRKAHPGNVALHF.

The V and J genes are TRBV7-2 and TRBJ1-2; D not certain. The CDR3 is made up of 12 amino acids. V lost 5 bases and J 2 bases, leaving 6 bases between the germline ends. CDR1 is SGHTA, CDR2 FQGNSA, per germline. Here the CDR3 reads CASSAANYGYTF. As DNA, the CDR3 is TGTGCCAGCAGCGCAGCCAACTATGGCTACACCTTC.

For this clone: Other DNA sequences from this sample encode an identical CDR3 as well. This sequence joins TRBV18 and TRBJ1-2; 8 bases are shared with TRBD1. The CDR3 consists of 15 residues. V lost 3 bases, J lost 2 bases, and 5 bases stayed unmatched. The germline V gene has CDR1 KGHSH and CDR2 LQKENI. As DNA, the CDR3 is TGTGCCAGCTCACCCGGACAGGGAAGCAACTATGGCTACACCTTC. Protein sequence: CASSPGQGSNYGYTF.

With regard to this clone: The sample has other DNA sequences that encode this CDR3 too. The chain combines TRBV5-1 with TRBJ2-7, with TRBD1 matching over 11 bases. Germline CDR1 reads SGHRS; CDR2 reads YFSETQ. V shed 2 bases and J 3 bases; nucleotides not matched to a gene: 1. The CDR3 length is 14 residues. The CDR3 DNA is TGCGCCAGCAGCTTAGGGACAGGGGGCTACGAGCAGTACTTC. Translating gives CASSLGTGGYEQYF.

The rearrangement joins TRBV19 to TRBJ2-1; 12 bases are shared with TRBD1. The CDR3 loop spans 15 amino acids. Germline loops: CDR1 LNHDA, CDR2 SQIVND (reference sequence). The V segment lost 6 bases and the J segment 7 bases; nucleotides outside the gene matches: 7. As DNA, the CDR3 is TGTGCCAGTAGGCCGGGACAGGGGGCGCGAAATGAGCAGTTCTTC. This gives the protein CASRPGQGARNEQFF.

V gene TRBV30 combines with J gene TRBJ1-6; D not certain. Trimming pared 0 bases from V and 4 bases from J, leaving 13 bases between. This CDR3 contains 16 residues. The germline V gene encodes CDR1 GTSNPN and CDR2 SVGIG (reference sequence). The CDR3 reads CAWSVRTASYNSPLHF. The CDR3 coding sequence is TGTGCCTGGAGTGTCAGGACTGCGAGTTATAATTCACCCCTCCACTTT.

The chain employs TRBV5-1 and TRBJ1-3, with a possible D match to TRBD1 (6 bases). Germline CDR1 and CDR2: SGHRS and YFSETQ. There are 14 residues in the CDR3. V lost 0 bases and J lost 4, with 8 bases in between. In DNA form, the CDR3 reads TGCGCCAGCAGCTTGGGGGGACAAGGAAACACCATATATTTT. It translates to CASSLGGQGNTIYF.

The chain uses TRBV28 and TRBJ1-4, with D tentatively TRBD1 (6 bases). The CDR3 has 15 amino acids. The germline gives CDR1 MDHEN, CDR2 SYDVKM. V was pared by 1 base and J by 7 bases, with 13 bases between. The CDR3 region has the DNA TGTGCCAGCAGTTTATCGGGGCGAGGGGGTGAAAAACTGTTTTTT. Protein product: CASSLSGRGGEKLFF.

The chain recombines TRBV12-5 with TRBJ2-7; D gene ambiguous. Germline V CDR1 and CDR2: LGHNT, FRNRAP. The V end lost 2 bases, the J end lost 7 bases, and 9 bases lay between the germline ends. The CDR3 sequence is 12 residues long. In DNA, the CDR3 is TGTGCTAGTGGTTTGTTTACGGTAGAGCAGTACTTC. Translated, it gives CASGLFTVEQYF.